Following are 8 T cell receptor beta chains from one sample sequenced in a study of cytomegalovirus exposure and HLA in healthy donors. The PCR used 60 Vbeta and 13 Jbeta primers. Libraries were prepared by immunoSEQ multiplex PCR; TCRdb keeps only in-frame clonotypes and omits some of them. The sample records 120,000 or so clones, 65% to 80% being singletons. Sequencing used PBMCs. These receptors were taken from a human donor in good health.

The rearrangement links TRBV27 to TRBJ1-5, with TRBD1 as a possible D gene (6 bases). Per germline, CDR1 MNHEY and CDR2 SMNVEV (reference sequence). There are 14 residues in the CDR3. The V end was cut by 6 bases, the J end by 6 bases, with 15 bases between. The CDR3 loop is CASSDRGGPQPQHF. The CDR3 DNA sequence: TGTGCCAGCAGCGACCGTGGGGGCCCTCAGCCCCAGCATTTT.

The rearrangement links TRBV6-1 to TRBJ2-7, with TRBD1 identical over 9 bases. Germline values: CDR1 MNHNS, CDR2 SASEGT. V dropped 3 bases and J dropped 3; count of bases not matched to a gene: 6. CDR3 length: 15 residues. The CDR3 region is CASSDMTGGHYEQYF. The DNA of the CDR3 is TGTGCCAGCAGTGATATGACAGGGGGACACTACGAGCAGTACTTC.

CDR3 region: CAISDVAGAGQRNTEAFF. In nucleotides, the CDR3 is TGTGCCATCAGTGACGTGGCGGGGGCAGGGCAAAGGAACACTGAAGCTTTCTTT. This chain connects TRBV10-3 to TRBJ1-1, with D possibly being TRBD1 (6 bases). The germline V and J ends were trimmed by 3 bases and 1 base, with 21 bases remaining between them. The CDR3 runs 18 residues. Germline CDR1 is ENHRY and CDR2 is SYGVKD.

The V and J genes are TRBV19 and TRBJ1-5; D unresolved. Germline CDR1 is LNHDA and CDR2 is SQIVND (reference sequence). Trimming shortened V by 2 bases and J by 7 bases, and 12 bases separated the two germline ends. The CDR3 is 14 amino acids. The CDR3 sequence: CASSISREGQPQHF. The CDR3 DNA sequence: TGTGCCAGTAGTATATCGCGGGAAGGACAGCCCCAGCATTTT.

The rearrangement links TRBV15 to TRBJ2-7; tentative D call: TRBD1 (5 bases). CDR1 LNHNV and CDR2 YYDKDF come from the germline V gene (reference sequence). V shed 5 bases and J shed 0 bases, with 11 bases lying between them. This CDR3 has 14 amino acids. The CDR3: CATSSTVSSYEQYF. CDR3 nucleotides: TGTGCCACCAGCTCGACAGTTAGCTCCTACGAGCAGTACTTC.

This rearrangement joins TRBV13 to TRBJ2-1; no clear D gene. CDR3 length: 14 amino acids. V was pared by 3 bases and J by 1 base, with 7 bases between. Germline lookup yields CDR1 PRHDT and CDR2 FYEKMQ (reference sequence). CDR3 in DNA: TGTGCCAGCAGCTTTTCCGAGTCCTACAATGAGCAGTTCTTC. This translates into CASSFSESYNEQFF.

The chain couples TRBV18 to TRBJ2-7; TRBD1 agrees at 7 bases. Per germline, CDR1 KGHSH and CDR2 LQKENI. With 2 bases clipped from V and 5 bases from J, the junction kept 3 bases outside the gene matches. The CDR3 is 13 residues long. The CDR3 sequence is CASSPDRAHEQYF. In DNA, the CDR3 is TGTGCCAGCTCACCAGACAGGGCCCACGAGCAGTACTTC. The full variable domain, rest sourced from reference TRBV18 and TRBJ2-7, is NAGVMQNPRHLVRRRGQEARLRCSPMKGHSHVYWYRQLPEEGLKFMVYLQKENIIDESGMPKERFSAEFPKEGPSILRIQQVVRGDSAAYFCASSPDRAHEQYFGPGTRLTVT.

This clone was seen more than once but under ten times. The J gene is TRBJ1-4, the V gene TRBV28; 8 nucleotides align to TRBD1. The CDR3 contains 14 residues. V lost 6 bases, J lost 6 bases, and 6 bases stayed unmatched. Germline CDR1 reads MDHEN; CDR2 reads SYDVKM. CDR3 DNA: TGTGCCAGCAGCCGTATGGACAGGGATGAAAAACTGTTTTTT. Amino acid sequence: CASSRMDRDEKLFF.